The 28 T cell receptor beta chains below come from one sample, sequenced in a study of blood T cell repertoires in COVID-19. Sequencing used immunoSEQ multiplex PCR; TCRdb keeps in-frame clones, though not all of them. This sample has 110,000 to 150,000 clones; over 80% occur once, and the top ten carry 10% to 12%. Input material: PBMCs or T cells enriched from blood (not recorded which). The source of these receptors is a man aged 55-75 years who had recovered from COVID-19.

The chain uses TRBV23-1 and TRBJ2-1, with 10 bases lining up with TRBD2. TRBV23-1 is an open reading frame, and its role is uncertain. CDR3 length equals 16 residues. Trimming removed 4 bases from V and 5 bases from J; junction bases left unmatched: 8. For the CDR3, the DNA is TGCGCCAGCAGTCCCTACTCCGGGACTAGCGACAATGAGCAGTTCTTC. This encodes CASSPYSGTSDNEQFF.

The V gene is TRBV5-4, the J gene TRBJ2-3, with TRBD2 identical over 9 bases. V was pared by 0 bases and J by 1 base, with 3 bases of the junction left unmatched. Germline V CDR1 and CDR2: SGHNT, YYREEE (reference sequence). This CDR3 has 16 residues. In DNA form, the CDR3 reads TGTGCCAGCAGCTTGGTGGTAGCGGGGGGCACAGATACGCAGTATTTT. Translated: CASSLVVAGGTDTQYF.

The V call is TRBV28, the J call TRBJ2-1; D might be TRBD2 (6 bases). Deletions cut 4 bases from V and 0 bases from J, with 19 bases between. This CDR3 has 18 amino acids. Germline CDR1 MDHEN, CDR2 SYDVKM. CDR3: CASSYSPAGSFSYNEQFF. In nucleotides, the CDR3 is TGTGCCAGCAGTTACTCCCCTGCGGGGTCCTTCTCCTACAATGAGCAGTTCTTC.

This clone was observed a single time. The rearrangement uses TRBV7-3 and TRBJ1-1; D is possibly TRBD1 (6 bases). This CDR3 has 16 amino acids. Trimming removed 5 bases at V and 1 base at J, with 17 bases between. Looked up from germline, CDR1 is SGHTA and CDR2 is FQGTGA. CDR3 amino acids: CASSTLGGLGNTEAFF. In DNA form, the CDR3 reads TGTGCCAGCAGCACCCTGGGGGGGCTCGGGAACACTGAAGCTTTCTTT.

This chain joins TRBV9 and TRBJ1-3; D uncertain. The CDR3 spans 14 residues. V lost 2 bases, J lost 2 bases, and 8 bases lay in between. Germline CDR1 SGDLS, CDR2 YYNGEE. CDR3 coding DNA: TGTGCCAGCAGCGTCCGGGGTACTGGAAACACCATATATTTT. It specifies CASSVRGTGNTIYF.

V gene TRBV7-9 combines with J gene TRBJ2-2; D might be TRBD1 (6 bases). Trimming cost V 5 bases and J 8 bases, with 12 bases left between them. Germline CDR1 SEHNR, CDR2 FQNEAQ (reference sequence). CDR3 size: 13 residues. CDR3 nucleotides: TGTGCCAGCAGCCCAGGACAGTATGGGGAGCTGTTTTTT. Translating gives CASSPGQYGELFF.

V and J are TRBV19 and TRBJ2-1; 16 nucleotides line up with TRBD2. This CDR3 contains 16 residues. Per the germline V gene, CDR1 is LNHDA and CDR2 is SQIVND (reference sequence). J was trimmed by 8 bases and V by 0 bases; bases with no gene match: 1. Written as DNA, the CDR3 is TGTGCCAGTAGTATAGACGGGACTAGCGGGAGGGATGAGCAGTTCTTC. Translation: CASSIDGTSGRDEQFF.

J is TRBJ1-2 and V is TRBV6-4; 8 bases fit TRBD1. This CDR3 has 15 residues. V shed 2 bases and J 3 bases; nucleotides not matched to a gene: 5. The germline V gene encodes CDR1 MRHNA and CDR2 SNTAGT. The CDR3 DNA follows: TGTGCCAGCAGTGACGAGGACAGGGTAGACTATGGCTACACCTTC. Its translation: CASSDEDRVDYGYTF.

The count of this clone is one. V and J are TRBV7-9 and TRBJ2-5; possibly TRBD1 for D (6 bases). Germline V gives CDR1 SEHNR, CDR2 FQNEAQ (reference sequence). V was shortened by 6 bases and J by 2 bases, with 31 bases between the two germline ends. The CDR3 covers 20 residues. CDR3 amino acids: CASRRTGGANKDGRQETQYF. In nucleotides, the CDR3 is TGTGCCAGCAGAAGGACTGGGGGCGCTAATAAGGACGGCCGGCAAGAGACCCAGTACTTC. Filled out from reference TRBV7-9 and TRBJ2-5, the complete variable domain reads DTGVSQNPRHKITKRGQNVTFRCDPISEHNRLYWYRQTLGQGPEFLTYFQNEAQLEKSRLLSDRFSAERPKGSFSTLEIQRTEQGDSAMYLCASRRTGGANKDGRQETQYFGPGTRLLVL.

The V and J genes are TRBV5-1 and TRBJ2-7; TRBD1 agrees at 8 bases. The ends lost 7 bases at V and 3 bases at J; junction bases unmatched: 6. Looked up from germline, CDR1 is SGHRS and CDR2 is YFSETQ. CDR3 length: 13 amino acids. This CDR3 is CASRRDRYYEQYF. The CDR3 DNA reads TGCGCCAGCCGCCGGGACAGGTACTACGAGCAGTACTTC.

This clone was counted a single time. The chain links TRBV2 to TRBJ2-7, with TRBD1 as a possible D gene (5 bases). V shed 6 bases and J shed 0 bases, with 15 bases lying between them. The CDR3 is 15 residues long. CDR1 and CDR2 from the germline V gene are SNHLY and FYNNEI. The CDR3 coding sequence is TGTGCCAGCAGCGTCCAGGGTCGCAGCTCCTACGAGCAGTACTTC. This encodes CASSVQGRSSYEQYF.

This chain uses TRBV12-3 or TRBV12-4 with TRBJ2-1, with D unresolved. V was pared by 2 bases and J by 4 bases, with 6 bases between. The CDR3 extends over 13 amino acids. The CDR3 loop is CASSLSVYNEQFF. As DNA, the CDR3 is TGTGCCAGCAGTTTATCTGTATACAATGAGCAGTTCTTC.

This clone has a handful of counts. The chain recombines TRBV6-1 with TRBJ1-3; the D is unclear. Germline V CDR1 and CDR2: MNHNS, SASEGT. The CDR3 covers 16 residues. V was trimmed by 0 bases and J by 0 bases, leaving 9 bases between them. The CDR3 spells CASSEATGGSGNTIYF. CDR3 DNA: TGTGCCAGCAGTGAAGCCACCGGCGGCTCTGGAAACACCATATATTTT.

In DNA, the CDR3 is TGTGCCAGCAGCGTAGGGCCAGCAACTAATGAAAAACTGTTTTTT. It specifies CASSVGPATNEKLFF. This chain uses TRBV9 with TRBJ1-4; no clear D gene. CDR1 is SGDLS and CDR2 is YYNGEE in the germline V gene. Trimming took 0 bases from V and 0 from J, leaving 6 bases between them. This CDR3 spans 15 amino acids.

This sequence joins TRBV28 and TRBJ1-5; D ambiguous. The CDR3 is made up of 14 amino acids. Germline CDR1 is MDHEN and CDR2 is SYDVKM. The V and J ends lost 8 bases and 1 base respectively, with 12 bases between them. DNA for the CDR3: TGTGCCAGCCAACCGGGAGGAAGCAATCAGCCCCAGCATTTT. Translating it yields CASQPGGSNQPQHF.

The chain has TRBV10-1 and TRBJ2-2, with D perhaps matching TRBD2 (6 bases). CDR1 and CDR2 from the germline V gene are WNHNN and SYGVQD (reference sequence). The length of the CDR3 is 15 residues. Deletions cut 6 bases from V and 0 bases from J, with 11 bases between. This CDR3 reads CASSGDFANTGELFF. The CDR3 nucleotides are TGCGCCAGCAGCGGGGACTTCGCGAACACCGGGGAGCTGTTTTTT.

The genes are TRBV3-1 (or the pseudogene TRBV3-2) and TRBJ2-7, with a weak D call TRBD1 (6 bases). Germline values: CDR1 LGHDT, CDR2 YNNKEL (reference sequence). CDR3 size: 14 residues. Trimming left V 0 bases short and J 4 bases short, with 10 bases between. This CDR3 is CASSQDNRGYEQYF. The CDR3 bases are TGTGCCAGCAGCCAAGATAATAGGGGGTACGAGCAGTACTTC.

This clone has a handful of counts. The rearrangement links TRBV3-1 (or the pseudogene TRBV3-2) to TRBJ1-1; 10 bases align to TRBD1. Per germline, CDR1 LGHDT and CDR2 YNNKEL (reference sequence). V shed 3 bases and J 10 bases; nucleotides not matched to a gene: 2. This CDR3 has 12 amino acids. Written as DNA, the CDR3 is TGTGCCAGCAGCCAGGGGGACAGGGGAGCTTTCTTT. It translates to CASSQGDRGAFF.

The count of this clone is one. The V and J genes are TRBV2 and TRBJ2-2; D is perhaps TRBD2 (6 bases). The CDR3 length is 16 residues. Germline V gene data show CDR1 as SNHLY and CDR2 as FYNNEI. Trimming left V 2 bases short and J 1 base short, with 11 bases between. The CDR3 loop is CASSERRAQNTGELFF. The CDR3 DNA reads as TGTGCCAGCAGTGAAAGGAGGGCCCAGAACACCGGGGAGCTGTTTTTT.

The chain employs TRBV18 and TRBJ2-1; 7 nucleotides align to TRBD2. The J segment lost 6 bases and the V segment lost 3 bases, leaving 11 bases of the junction unmatched. Germline CDR1 KGHSH, CDR2 LQKENI. CDR3 length equals 16 residues. The DNA of the CDR3 is TGTGCCAGCTCACCTTTCGCAGGACTAGAGTCCAATGAGCAGTTCTTC. Its translation: CASSPFAGLESNEQFF.

The chain has TRBV11-3 and TRBJ2-3; 7 bases align to TRBD1. V was pared by 6 bases and J by 5 bases, with 5 bases of the junction left unmatched. The CDR3 sequence is 13 residues long. Germline-derived CDR1 and CDR2 are SGHNT and YENEEA. In DNA, the CDR3 is TGTGCCAGCAGTTCGACAGGGATAGATACGCAGTATTTT. This codes for CASSSTGIDTQYF.

This clone was counted only a few times. The chain has TRBV19 and TRBJ1-5, with 8 bases identical to TRBD1. Germline lookup yields CDR1 LNHDA and CDR2 SQIVND (reference sequence). This CDR3 region has 14 residues. The J segment lost 4 bases and the V segment lost 7 bases, leaving 6 bases of the junction unmatched. CDR3 region: CASNPRQGNQPQHF. CDR3 nucleotides: TGTGCCAGTAATCCGAGACAGGGGAATCAGCCCCAGCATTTT.

This clone has more than one count but fewer than ten. J is TRBJ1-6 and V is TRBV6-6; D is unclear. The CDR3 contains 17 residues. The germline V gene encodes CDR1 MNHNY and CDR2 SVGAGI (reference sequence). The V end lost 5 bases, the J end lost 2 bases, and 16 bases lay between the germline ends. The CDR3: CASSPFGVGTYNSPLHF. The DNA for the CDR3 is TGTGCCAGCAGTCCCTTCGGGGTAGGGACCTATAATTCACCCCTCCACTTT.

A single count supports this clone. This chain connects TRBV6-5 to TRBJ1-4; 10 bases map to TRBD1. This CDR3 comprises 13 residues. V gave up 10 bases and J gave up 7 bases; unmatched junction bases: 6. Germline V lookup: CDR1 MNHEY, CDR2 SVGAGI. This CDR3 reads CATRQGASEKLFF. CDR3 sequence (DNA): TGTGCCACCAGACAGGGGGCGAGTGAAAAACTGTTTTTT.

The J gene is TRBJ1-5, the V gene TRBV24-1; D gene ambiguous. There are 11 residues in the CDR3. Germline CDR1 and CDR2: KGHDR and SFDVKD. V lost 4 bases and J lost 9, with 6 bases in between. In nucleotides, the CDR3 is TGTGCCACCAGTGACCCTCTGCCCCAGCATTTT. It codes for CATSDPLPQHF.

This rearrangement joins TRBV7-9 to TRBJ1-5; D gene uncertain. V was pared by 4 bases and J by 6 bases, with 13 bases between. CDR3 length equals 14 residues. Germline V gives CDR1 SEHNR, CDR2 FQNEAQ (reference sequence). In DNA form, the CDR3 reads TGTGCCAGCAGCTCGCAAGTAGAGAGTCAGCCCCAGCATTTT. The encoded protein is CASSSQVESQPQHF.

J is TRBJ2-2 and V is TRBV5-1; perhaps TRBD1 as D (8 bases). Trimming stripped 5 bases from V and 6 bases from J, with 17 bases between. Germline-derived CDR1 and CDR2 are SGHRS and YFSETQ. The CDR3 is 15 residues long. The DNA of the CDR3 is TGCGCCAGCAGGGGAGGGACAGGCTTCTCCGGGGAGCTGTTTTTT. Residues: CASRGGTGFSGELFF. Looking up the rest from reference TRBV5-1 and TRBJ2-2 gives the full variable domain: KAGVTQTPRYLIKTRGQQVTLSCSPISGHRSVSWYQQTPGQGLQFLFEYFSETQRNKGNFPGRFSGRQFSNSRSEMNVSTLELGDSALYLCASRGGTGFSGELFFGEGSRLTVL.

The chain recombines TRBV6-2 or TRBV6-3 with TRBJ1-1; D gene unclear. This CDR3 spans 13 amino acids. The V and J ends lost 4 bases and 4 bases respectively, with 10 bases between them. Germline loops: CDR1 MNHEY, CDR2 SVGEGT. The CDR3 loop is CASSLAFGTEAFF. The CDR3, as DNA: TGTGCCAGCAGTTTAGCTTTCGGCACTGAAGCTTTCTTT.